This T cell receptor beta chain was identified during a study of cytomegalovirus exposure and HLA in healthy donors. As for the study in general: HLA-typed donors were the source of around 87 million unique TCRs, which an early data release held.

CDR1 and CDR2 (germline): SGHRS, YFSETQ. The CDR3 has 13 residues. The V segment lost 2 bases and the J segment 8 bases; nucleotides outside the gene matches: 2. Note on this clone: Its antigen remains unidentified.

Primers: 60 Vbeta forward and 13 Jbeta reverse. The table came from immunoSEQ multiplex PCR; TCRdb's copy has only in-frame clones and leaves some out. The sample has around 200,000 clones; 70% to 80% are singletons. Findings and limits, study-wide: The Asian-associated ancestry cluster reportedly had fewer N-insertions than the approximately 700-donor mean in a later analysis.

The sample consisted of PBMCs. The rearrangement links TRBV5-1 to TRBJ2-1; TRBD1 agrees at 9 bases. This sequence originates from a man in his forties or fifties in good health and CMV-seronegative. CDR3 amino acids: CASSLQGADEQFF. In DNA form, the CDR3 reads TGCGCCAGCAGCTTACAGGGGGCTGATGAGCAGTTCTTC.